The 32 T cell receptor beta chains presented below share a single source sample, sequenced in a study of T cells in Graves' hyperthyroidism and ophthalmopathy. TCR beta CDR3 sequences were amplified from RNA transcripts. First-round RT-PCR with HTBI primers amplified the TCR CDR3 region. In TCRdb, the multiplex PCR reads were re-called with MiXCR into one record per CDR3 protein. The profile shows some 570,000 distinct CDR3 sequences, approximately 14% of them singletons. The sequenced sample was blood. The receptor set was obtained from a woman aged 18-29 years with Graves' ophthalmopathy.

This clonotype was observed at least ten times. The chain links TRBV29-1 to TRBJ2-1, with D uncertain. V was shortened by 6 bases and J by 5 bases, with 14 bases between the two germline ends. CDR1 and CDR2 from the germline V gene are SQVTM and ANQGSEA. This CDR3 spans 13 amino acids. The CDR3 loop is CSVLGRADNEQFF. The CDR3 nucleotides read TGCAGCGTCCTCGGACGGGCTGACAATGAGCAGTTCTTC.

V gene TRBV19 combines with J gene TRBJ1-1; the D gene is possibly TRBD1 (5 bases). CDR1 is LNHDA and CDR2 is SQIVND in the germline V gene (reference sequence). V lost 3 bases and J 1 base, leaving 9 bases between the germline ends. CDR3 size: 14 residues. The CDR3 DNA reads as TGTGCCAGTAGTATCAACAGGAGGAACACTGAAGCTTTCTTT. It codes for CASSINRRNTEAFF.

There are many counts of this clonotype. The chain uses TRBV9 and TRBJ2-1, with D possibly TRBD2 on 5 matching bases. CDR3 length equals 15 residues. Germline loops: CDR1 SGDLS, CDR2 YYNGEE. V was cut by 5 bases and J by 8 bases, with 20 bases left in between. DNA of the CDR3: TGTGCCAGCAGTTCGGACTTGCGCGTCGGGGATGAGCAGTTCTTC. It yields the protein CASSSDLRVGDEQFF. Full variable domain (outside the CDR3, taken from reference TRBV9 and TRBJ2-1): DSGVTQTPKHLITATGQRVTLRCSPRSGDLSVYWYQQSLDQGLQFLIQYYNGEERAKGNILERFSAQQFPDLHSELNLSSLELGDSALYFCASSSDLRVGDEQFFGPGTRLTVL.

The chain recombines TRBV24-1 with TRBJ2-6; D possibly corresponds to TRBD2 (6 bases). Germline CDR1 reads KGHDR; CDR2 reads SFDVKD. The CDR3 sequence is 16 residues long. V was pared by 4 bases and J by 3 bases, with 12 bases between. DNA for the CDR3: TGTGCCACCAGTGAGTTCGGAGGGGTTGGGGCCAACGTCCTGACTTTC. Residues: CATSEFGGVGANVLTF.

This clonotype was recorded many times. The V gene is TRBV20-1, the J gene TRBJ2-1, with D unresolved. This CDR3 spans 13 amino acids. The germline V and J ends were trimmed by 3 bases and 3 bases, with 9 bases remaining between them. Germline CDR1 reads DFQATT; CDR2 reads SNEGSKA (reference sequence). CDR3 in DNA: TGCAGTGCTAGCGGGTCCTACTACAATGAGCAGTTCTTC. Its translation is CSASGSYYNEQFF.

The rearrangement uses TRBV5-1 and TRBJ2-5; 10 bases agree with TRBD2. After removal of 6 bases from V and 5 bases from J, the junction contained 16 bases not matched to a gene. In germline, CDR1 is SGHRS, CDR2 YFSETQ. CDR3 size: 17 residues. The CDR3 is CASKTGASGLARETQYF. The CDR3 region has the DNA TGCGCCAGCAAGACAGGGGCCTCGGGACTAGCGAGGGAGACCCAGTACTTC.

This clonotype has a count of ten or more. This chain joins TRBV7-9 and TRBJ2-5, with D tentatively TRBD2 (5 bases). The CDR3 is 16 amino acids. Germline V gives CDR1 SEHNR, CDR2 FQNEAQ (reference sequence). The V end lost 5 bases, the J end lost 2 bases, and 18 bases lay between the germline ends. CDR3 sequence (DNA): TGTGCCAGCAGCCCGGGAAGAGGAGTGACTCAAGAGACCCAGTACTTC. This encodes CASSPGRGVTQETQYF.

The rearrangement joins TRBV5-6 to TRBJ2-7; D perhaps matches TRBD1 (6 bases). Germline-derived CDR1 and CDR2 are SGHDT and YYEEEE. V was trimmed by 5 bases and J by 0 bases, leaving 15 bases between them. This CDR3 region has 15 residues. The CDR3 DNA sequence: TGTGCCAGCAGTCCTCCCGGGACATACTCCTACGAGCAGTACTTC. Protein product: CASSPPGTYSYEQYF.

The table lists this clonotype with many counts. The chain employs TRBV5-1 and TRBJ2-5; D may correspond to TRBD1 or TRBD2 (5 bases each). The ends were cut back, 0 bases at V and 5 bases at J, with 17 bases in the middle. This CDR3 has 16 residues. Germline values: CDR1 SGHRS, CDR2 YFSETQ. This chain's CDR3 is CASSLAQPGAGETQYF. For the CDR3, the DNA is TGCGCCAGCAGCTTGGCCCAGCCCGGGGCAGGGGAGACCCAGTACTTC.

To note about this clonotype: With a much larger clone just one base away, this may be a read error. The chain employs TRBV7-2 and TRBJ2-2; D is perhaps TRBD2 (6 bases). CDR3 length: 18 amino acids. Germline-derived CDR1 and CDR2 are SGHTA and FQGNSA. The V end lost 5 bases, the J end lost 4 bases, and 23 bases lay between the germline ends. The chain's CDR3 is CASSPRPRDLGSTGELFF. CDR3 coding DNA: TGTGCCAGCAGCCCCCGGCCCCGGGACTTGGGATCCACCGGGGAGCTGTTTTTT.

This clonotype was observed many times. Written as DNA, the CDR3 is TGTGCCAGCAGCCCCGGGACAAGCCCCCATGGAGGCTACACCTTC. Protein sequence: CASSPGTSPHGGYTF. The rearrangement joins TRBV3-1 to TRBJ1-2, with a possible D match to TRBD1 (6 bases). Germline CDR1 LGHDT, CDR2 YNNKEL (reference sequence). This CDR3 is 15 amino acids long. The ends were cut back, 4 bases at V and 8 bases at J, with 20 bases in the middle.

This clonotype showed up many times. This chain joins TRBV6-2 or TRBV6-3 and TRBJ1-1; D perhaps matches TRBD1 (5 bases). The CDR3 spans 13 residues. The germline V gene has CDR1 MNHEY and CDR2 SVGEGT. The germline V and J ends were trimmed by 9 bases and 7 bases, with 18 bases remaining between them. CDR3 sequence (DNA): TGTGCCAGTTTCGTGGGCCCTGGGGGTGAAGCTTTCTTT. It translates to CASFVGPGGEAFF.

This clonotype was picked up many times. The chain recombines TRBV12-3 or TRBV12-4 with TRBJ1-5, with TRBD1 matching over 8 bases. CDR3 length: 13 amino acids. With V trimmed by 6 bases and J by 9 bases, 7 bases remained unmatched. Here the CDR3 reads CASRGQAWMPQHF. The CDR3 DNA follows: TGTGCCAGCAGGGGACAGGCCTGGATGCCCCAGCATTTT.

J is TRBJ2-7 and V is TRBV13; 9 bases map to TRBD1. This CDR3 spans 16 amino acids. CDR1 is PRHDT, CDR2 FYEKMQ, per germline (reference sequence). Trimming at V came to 4 bases and at J to 2 bases, leaving 9 bases not matched to a gene. The CDR3 bases are TGTGCCAGCAGCTCCGGGACAGGGAGTGTAGCCTACGAGCAGTACTTC. Its translation is CASSSGTGSVAYEQYF.

This clonotype was counted only a few times. Given a much more abundant clone one base away, this may be a read error. The chain is built from TRBV20-1 and TRBJ2-3; 8 bases are shared with TRBD2. CDR1 and CDR2 from the germline V gene are DFQATT and SNEGSKA (reference sequence). The CDR3 runs to 13 residues. The DNA for the CDR3 is TGCAGTGCTAGAGCGGGAGGGCCAGATACGCGGTATTTT. Translation gives CSARAGGPDTRYF.

The rearrangement links TRBV6-2 or TRBV6-3 to TRBJ2-3; 13 bases map to TRBD2. Trimming removed 6 bases from V and 6 bases from J; junction bases left unmatched: 9. Germline V gene lookup returns CDR1 MNHEY and CDR2 SVGEGT. The CDR3 is 16 residues long. The CDR3 bases are TGTGCCAGCAGGCCCCCGGGACTAGCGGGACCGGATACGCAGTATTTT. Translated: CASRPPGLAGPDTQYF.

The CDR3 sequence is CASSRAEFAREKLFF. CDR3 coding DNA: TGCGCCAGCAGCCGGGCAGAATTCGCCCGGGAAAAACTGTTTTTT. The gene calls are TRBV4-1 and TRBJ1-4; D is undetermined. The CDR3 consists of 15 residues. V lost 4 bases and J 8 bases, leaving 17 bases between the germline ends. The germline CDR1 and CDR2 sequences are MGHRA and YSYEKL.

This clonotype was counted ten times or more. Here the CDR3 DNA reads TGTGCCAGCAGTTCGATTTTATCCTACGAGCAGTACTTC. Translated: CASSSILSYEQYF. The rearrangement links TRBV12-3 or TRBV12-4 to TRBJ2-7; D remains unclear. V was clipped by 4 bases and J by 1 base, with 8 bases between them. The CDR3 runs 13 residues.

This clonotype occurred many times. This chain links TRBV11-3 with TRBJ2-7; unclear D gene. The CDR3 length is 11 residues. Between the trimmed V and J ends, which lost 7 bases and 7 bases, there was a span of 11 bases. Germline-derived CDR1 and CDR2 are SGHNT and YENEEA. CDR3 protein: CASTPTPEQYF. CDR3 sequence (DNA): TGTGCCAGCACCCCAACCCCAGAGCAGTACTTC.

V is TRBV7-3 and J is TRBJ2-5, with 9 positions matching TRBD2. CDR1 is SGHTA and CDR2 is FQGTGA in the germline V gene. V gave up 1 base and J gave up 7 bases; unmatched junction bases: 19. CDR3 size: 19 residues. CDR3 protein: CASSLIPAIAGVGGGTQYF. CDR3 sequence (DNA): TGTGCCAGCAGCTTAATCCCCGCTATAGCGGGAGTGGGGGGGGGGACCCAGTACTTC.

This clonotype was observed many times. V usage is TRBV11-2 and J usage is TRBJ2-1; D remains ambiguous. The V gene lost 2 bases and the J gene lost 7 bases, with 9 bases spanning the gap. CDR3 length: 13 amino acids. The germline CDR1 and CDR2 sequences are SGHAT and FQNNGV. The chain's CDR3 is CASSLSVGNEQFF. The CDR3 DNA reads TGTGCCAGCAGCTTATCTGTCGGGAATGAGCAGTTCTTC.

This clonotype was observed at least ten times. V gene TRBV7-9 combines with J gene TRBJ2-5; D is possibly TRBD1 or TRBD2 (5 bases each). The CDR3 runs 17 residues. Trimming removed 5 bases from V and 4 bases from J, with 23 bases in between. Germline values: CDR1 SEHNR, CDR2 FQNEAQ (reference sequence). The CDR3 loop reads CASSPRWQNWGRETQYF. Written as DNA, the CDR3 is TGTGCCAGCAGCCCCAGGTGGCAGAACTGGGGGAGAGAGACCCAGTACTTC.

This clonotype was picked up a small number of times. The chain has TRBV3-1 and TRBJ2-7; tentatively, D is TRBD1 (6 bases). V lost 0 bases and J 4 bases, leaving 19 bases between the germline ends. CDR3 length: 17 residues. The germline CDR1 and CDR2 sequences are LGHDT and YNNKEL (reference sequence). The CDR3 protein is CASSQEFLGQNVYEQYF. In DNA form, the CDR3 reads TGTGCCAGCAGCCAAGAATTCCTCGGACAGAACGTTTACGAGCAGTACTTC.

The sample holds many counts of this clonotype. This chain links TRBV7-3 with TRBJ2-5; maybe TRBD2 (6 bases). V was cut by 5 bases and J by 4 bases, with 11 bases left in between. Germline lookup yields CDR1 SGHTA and CDR2 FQGTGA. CDR3 length equals 13 residues. The CDR3 loop reads CASSTGTLETQYF. DNA for the CDR3: TGTGCCAGCAGCACTGGGACTCTAGAGACCCAGTACTTC. Full variable domain (rest looked up from reference TRBV7-3 and TRBJ2-5): GAGVSQTPSNKVTEKGKYVELRCDPISGHTALYWYRQSLGQGPEFLIYFQGTGAADDSGLPNDRFFAVRPEGSVSTLKIQRTERGDSAVYLCASSTGTLETQYFGPGTRLLVL.

There are a few counts of this clonotype. V gene TRBV9 combines with J gene TRBJ1-1; unclear D gene. Trimming removed 0 bases from V and 4 bases from J, with 16 bases in between. The V gene's germline CDR1 is SGDLS and CDR2 YYNGEE. The CDR3 is 16 residues long. The CDR3 loop is CASSVVTPGSGTEAFF. The CDR3 DNA follows: TGTGCCAGCAGCGTAGTCACCCCGGGATCAGGCACTGAAGCTTTCTTT.

Ten or more counts support this clonotype. The V gene is TRBV6-1, the J gene TRBJ1-1, with D perhaps matching TRBD1 (6 bases). Germline-derived CDR1 and CDR2 are MNHNS and SASEGT. Trimming removed 3 bases at V and 4 bases at J, with 12 bases between. CDR3 length equals 14 residues. CDR3 in DNA: TGTGCCAGCAGTGAGGGGGGGCACAGCACTGAAGCTTTCTTT. This gives the protein CASSEGGHSTEAFF.

V and J are TRBV5-6 and TRBJ2-7; 16 bases agree with TRBD2. CDR1 is SGHDT and CDR2 is YYEEEE in the germline V gene. V was pared by 4 bases and J by 2 bases, with 9 bases of the junction left unmatched. CDR3 length: 18 amino acids. The CDR3 is CASSPPGLAGGNAYEQYF. The DNA of the CDR3 is TGTGCCAGCAGCCCGCCGGGACTAGCGGGAGGGAACGCCTACGAGCAGTACTTC. The full variable domain, with the rest looked up from reference TRBV5-6 and TRBJ2-7, is DAGVTQSPTHLIKTRGQQVTLRCSPKSGHDTVSWYQQALGQGPQFIFQYYEEEERQRGNFPDRFSGHQFPNYSSELNVNALLLGDSALYLCASSPPGLAGGNAYEQYFGPGTRLTVT.

This clonotype was recorded at least ten times. The rearrangement uses TRBV7-8 and TRBJ2-7; D not resolved. In germline, CDR1 is SGHVS, CDR2 FQNEAQ. Deletions cut 4 bases from V and 8 bases from J, with 21 bases between. CDR3 length: 15 amino acids. The CDR3 sequence is CASSSENRAPTKQYF. DNA of the CDR3: TGTGCCAGCAGCTCCGAAAATAGAGCCCCTACGAAGCAGTACTTC.

A few counts support this clonotype. A much more abundant neighbour one base away suggests this may be a read error. The CDR3 here is CASSYSSGAYCEQYF. CDR3 DNA: TGTGCCAGCAGTTACTCTAGCGGGGCCTACTGCGAGCAGTACTTC. The chain uses TRBV6-2 or TRBV6-3 and TRBJ2-7; 8 bases match TRBD2. After removal of 0 bases from V and 6 bases from J, the junction contained 7 bases not matched to a gene. Germline V CDR1 and CDR2: MNHEY, SVGEGT. The CDR3 runs 15 residues.

This clonotype has ten or more counts. V and J are TRBV7-9 and TRBJ2-5; D tentatively fits TRBD1 or TRBD2 (6 bases each). The CDR3 consists of 17 residues. Germline CDR1 reads SEHNR; CDR2 reads FQNEAQ (reference sequence). The V gene lost 6 bases and the J gene lost 1 base, with 21 bases spanning the gap. As DNA, the CDR3 is TGTGCCAGCAGTTTCCCCCCTCTAGGGGGGCGCCAAGAGACCCAGTACTTC. Translation gives CASSFPPLGGRQETQYF.

This clonotype was found many times. The V and J genes are TRBV11-3 and TRBJ2-5, with 9 bases lining up with TRBD1. V trimming: 5 bases; J trimming: 5 bases; junction bases outside the gene matches: 15. Germline CDR1 reads SGHNT; CDR2 reads YENEEA. The CDR3 has 17 amino acids. CDR3 amino acids: CASSPKTGTGLQETQYF. The CDR3 nucleotides are TGTGCCAGCAGCCCGAAGACCGGGACAGGGCTTCAGGAGACCCAGTACTTC.

This clonotype was detected ten times or more. The CDR3 loop is CASSSVDLAGAVEQFF. CDR3 DNA: TGTGCCAGCAGTTCGGTTGACCTAGCGGGAGCAGTTGAGCAGTTCTTC. This rearrangement joins TRBV27 to TRBJ2-1; 10 bases line up with TRBD2. The J segment lost 9 bases and the V segment lost 4 bases, leaving 12 bases of the junction unmatched. The CDR3 has 16 amino acids. Germline CDR1 reads MNHEY; CDR2 reads SMNVEV (reference sequence).